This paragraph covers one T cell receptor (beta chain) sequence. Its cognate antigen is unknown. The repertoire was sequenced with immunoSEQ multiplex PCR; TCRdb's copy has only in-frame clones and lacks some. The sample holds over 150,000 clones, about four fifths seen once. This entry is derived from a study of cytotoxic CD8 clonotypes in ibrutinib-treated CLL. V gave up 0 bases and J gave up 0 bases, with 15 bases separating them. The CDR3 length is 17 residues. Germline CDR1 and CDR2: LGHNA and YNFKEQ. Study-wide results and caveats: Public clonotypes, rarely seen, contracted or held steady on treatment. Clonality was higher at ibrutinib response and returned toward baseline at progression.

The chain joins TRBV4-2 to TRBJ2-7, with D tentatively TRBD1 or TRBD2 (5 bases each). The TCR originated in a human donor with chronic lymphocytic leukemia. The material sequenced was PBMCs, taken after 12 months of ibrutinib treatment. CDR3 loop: CASSQDLWGLSSYEQYF. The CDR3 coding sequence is TGTGCCAGCAGCCAAGATCTTTGGGGGTTAAGCTCCTACGAGCAGTACTTC.